Below, 17 T cell receptor beta chains from the same sample are listed, as sequenced in a study of OX40 agonist ivuxolimab in advanced cancers. Sequencing was performed with immunoSEQ multiplex PCR; in TCRdb, only in-frame clones are kept and a portion is missing. The repertoire holds around 100,000 clones, roughly 89% seen once, with around 1.6% in the top ten. The material sequenced was CD4+ or CD8+ T cells sorted from blood, taken in a trial of the OX40 agonist ivuxolimab. The origin of the receptors is an adult with an advanced solid tumor such as melanoma, head and neck, liver or kidney cancer.

This clone was found once. The V and J genes are TRBV9 and TRBJ2-2; 8 bases agree with TRBD1. CDR1 and CDR2 from the germline V gene are SGDLS and YYNGEE. With V trimmed by 7 bases and J by 1 base, 3 bases remained unmatched. The CDR3 is 14 residues long. CDR3 sequence reads: CASRDRMNTGELFF. Written as DNA, the CDR3 is TGTGCCAGCCGGGACAGGATGAACACCGGGGAGCTGTTTTTT.

V gene TRBV30 combines with J gene TRBJ2-3; D gene unclear. The V and J ends lost 5 bases and 6 bases respectively, with 9 bases between them. The CDR3 contains 11 residues. The germline gives CDR1 GTSNPN, CDR2 SVGIG (reference sequence). The DNA of the CDR3 is TGTGCCTGGGCGCGAAGGGATACGCAGTATTTT. The encoded protein is CAWARRDTQYF.

CDR3 amino acids: CASSQRDRGEETQYF. CDR3 nucleotide sequence: TGTGCCAGCAGCCAACGGGACAGGGGGGAGGAGACCCAGTACTTC. The chain links TRBV7-2 to TRBJ2-5; 11 nucleotides align to TRBD1. The CDR3 covers 15 residues. Germline V gene lookup returns CDR1 SGHTA and CDR2 FQGNSA. The V segment lost 5 bases and the J segment 5 bases; nucleotides outside the gene matches: 7.

CDR3 nucleotides: TGTGCCAGCAGTTTATGGGGGCAGGGCCACGGCGAGCAGTACTTC. Residues: CASSLWGQGHGEQYF. The rearrangement uses TRBV27 and TRBJ2-7; maybe TRBD1 (6 bases). The CDR3 runs to 15 residues. Trimming pared 1 base from V and 6 bases from J, leaving 16 bases between. CDR1 and CDR2 from the germline V gene are MNHEY and SMNVEV (reference sequence).

The rearrangement links TRBV6-6 to TRBJ2-7; D possibly matches TRBD1 or TRBD2 (5 bases each). The CDR3 spans 15 residues. Germline values: CDR1 MNHNY, CDR2 SVGAGI (reference sequence). Trimming removed 4 bases from V and 4 bases from J, with 17 bases in between. CDR3 region: CASSSPGRSQYEQYF. CDR3 nucleotide sequence: TGTGCCAGCAGTTCCCCGGGACGTTCGCAATACGAGCAGTACTTC.

This clone was seen just once. The gene calls are TRBV13 and TRBJ2-1; TRBD2 might be the D (5 bases). Germline values: CDR1 PRHDT, CDR2 FYEKMQ (reference sequence). The CDR3 is 15 residues long. V was shortened by 4 bases and J by 1 base, with 11 bases between the two germline ends. The CDR3 here is CASSSRTDSYNEQFF. In DNA, the CDR3 is TGTGCCAGCAGCTCGCGGACTGATTCCTACAATGAGCAGTTCTTC.

This clone appeared once. CDR3 protein: CASSIGGVGDTQYF. CDR3 bases: TGTGCCAGTAGTATAGGAGGGGTAGGAGATACGCAGTATTTT. The chain uses TRBV19 and TRBJ2-3, with D possibly being TRBD1 or TRBD2 (5 bases each). Germline V gives CDR1 LNHDA, CDR2 SQIVND (reference sequence). The V gene lost 1 base and the J gene lost 5 bases, with 10 bases spanning the gap. CDR3 length equals 14 residues.

The genes are TRBV5-1 and TRBJ1-1; TRBD1 might be the D (6 bases). There are 14 residues in the CDR3. V was pared by 3 bases and J by 1 base, with 10 bases between. Per the germline V gene, CDR1 is SGHRS and CDR2 is YFSETQ. In nucleotides, the CDR3 is TGCGCCAGCAGCTGGTTGGACAGGAACACTGAAGCTTTCTTT. Its translation is CASSWLDRNTEAFF.

The chain is built from TRBV5-1 and TRBJ2-5; no clear D gene. The V gene lost 4 bases and the J gene lost 4 bases, with 14 bases spanning the gap. This CDR3 region has 14 residues. Germline V gene sequence: CDR1 SGHRS, CDR2 YFSETQ. The chain's CDR3 is CASSPRRGPETQYF. The CDR3 DNA is TGCGCCAGCAGCCCCCGTCGCGGACCAGAGACCCAGTACTTC. The whole variable domain, filled in from reference TRBV5-1 and TRBJ2-5, reads KAGVTQTPRYLIKTRGQQVTLSCSPISGHRSVSWYQQTPGQGLQFLFEYFSETQRNKGNFPGRFSGRQFSNSRSEMNVSTLELGDSALYLCASSPRRGPETQYFGPGTRLLVL.

The chain recombines TRBV27 with TRBJ1-4; no firm D call. V lost 2 bases, J lost 8 bases, and 12 bases lay in between. Germline-derived CDR1 and CDR2 are MNHEY and SMNVEV (reference sequence). The CDR3 contains 14 residues. The CDR3 is CASSLAGEGEKLFF. In DNA form, the CDR3 reads TGTGCCAGCAGTTTAGCCGGAGAAGGAGAAAAACTGTTTTTT.

The J gene is TRBJ1-1, the V gene TRBV28; TRBD1 aligns across 9 bases. The V gene end was trimmed by 6 bases and the J gene end by 2 bases; junction bases not matched to a gene: 7. Germline V CDR1 and CDR2: MDHEN, SYDVKM. CDR3 length equals 15 residues. In DNA, the CDR3 is TGTGCCAGCAGAACTTTGGGACAGGGAAACACTGAAGCTTTCTTT. Residues: CASRTLGQGNTEAFF.

Here the CDR3 DNA reads TGTGCCTGGAGTGCCCCGGGCCCAACAAGGTTCTTC. Protein: CAWSAPGPTRFF. The chain uses TRBV30 and TRBJ2-1; no definite D call. V lost 1 base and J lost 15, with 16 bases in between. Germline CDR1 is GTSNPN and CDR2 is SVGIG (reference sequence). The CDR3 length is 12 residues.

J is TRBJ2-1 and V is TRBV19; 12 nucleotides match TRBD2. The V segment lost 6 bases and the J segment 7 bases; nucleotides outside the gene matches: 7. This CDR3 spans 15 amino acids. Germline V lookup: CDR1 LNHDA, CDR2 SQIVND (reference sequence). In nucleotides, the CDR3 is TGTGCCAGTAGCTCACTAGCGGGAGGATTTAATGAGCAGTTCTTC. As protein: CASSSLAGGFNEQFF.

The rearrangement links TRBV6-6 to TRBJ1-1; D gene ambiguous. Germline V lookup: CDR1 MNHNY, CDR2 SVGAGI (reference sequence). Trimming pared 7 bases from V and 2 bases from J, leaving 14 bases between. The CDR3 loop spans 14 amino acids. This CDR3 is CASTLRNFNTEAFF. The CDR3 region has the DNA TGTGCCAGCACCCTTCGTAATTTCAACACTGAAGCTTTCTTT.

This sequence joins TRBV5-5 and TRBJ2-3; D may be TRBD2 (6 bases). Trimming left V 5 bases short and J 5 bases short, with 15 bases between. Germline CDR1 is SGHKS and CDR2 is YYEKEE (reference sequence). CDR3 length: 14 amino acids. The CDR3 is CASRRAGLRDTQYF. CDR3 nucleotides: TGTGCCAGCAGGAGGGCGGGGCTTAGAGATACGCAGTATTTT.

V is TRBV7-6 and J is TRBJ1-4; no clear D. V lost 6 bases and J lost 2, with 16 bases in between. Germline V gene lookup returns CDR1 SGHVS and CDR2 FNYEAQ. CDR3 length equals 16 residues. The CDR3, as DNA: TGTGCCAGCAGTCGCCCCCCGAGAGGGACTAATGAAAAACTGTTTTTT. It translates to CASSRPPRGTNEKLFF.

This clone was detected a few times. This chain links TRBV5-1 with TRBJ2-3; no definite D call. The germline gives CDR1 SGHRS, CDR2 YFSETQ. This CDR3 region has 15 residues. V lost 0 bases and J 3 bases, leaving 11 bases between the germline ends. The CDR3 DNA is TGCGCCAGCAGCTTGGAGGATAGCAGGACAGATACGCAGTATTTT. Translated: CASSLEDSRTDTQYF. Complete variable domain (other parts from reference TRBV5-1 and TRBJ2-3): KAGVTQTPRYLIKTRGQQVTLSCSPISGHRSVSWYQQTPGQGLQFLFEYFSETQRNKGNFPGRFSGRQFSNSRSEMNVSTLELGDSALYLCASSLEDSRTDTQYFGPGTRLTVL.